These 2 T cell receptor beta chains came from one sample sequenced in a study of blood T cell repertoires in COVID-19 (dated by TCRdb to 2020 to 2022). The library was obtained by the immunoSEQ multiplex PCR assay. TCRdb obtained this table from immuneACCESS and retained in-frame rearrangements with V and J assigned. These tables miss some clones; where compared with another copy, unresolved V genes account for less than half of the shortfall, and the remainder is unexplained. The sample table contains about 150,000 clones; only one count was recorded for approximately 82% of them. The top ten clones comprise roughly 9.7% of the sample. Sequenced input: peripheral blood. These receptors originate from a man in his 60s who had recovered from COVID-19.

The chain is built from TRBV12-3 or TRBV12-4 and TRBJ2-1; 8 bases agree with TRBD2. V was pared by 7 bases and J by 16 bases, with 15 bases of the junction left unmatched. The CDR3 has 13 amino acids. The CDR3, as DNA: TGTGCCAGCACTACCAGATCCGGGACTAGACACTTCTTC. It yields the protein CASTTRSGTRHFF.

Only one count was recorded for this clone. The V and J genes are TRBV7-2 and TRBJ2-2; 13 nucleotides align to TRBD2. The CDR3 sequence is 16 residues long. The V gene end was trimmed by 6 bases and the J gene end by 6 bases; junction bases not matched to a gene: 7. Germline V lookup: CDR1 SGHTA, CDR2 FQGNSA. The CDR3 sequence: CASRKTSGGASGELFF. The CDR3, as DNA: TGTGCCAGCAGAAAAACTAGCGGGGGGGCCTCCGGGGAGCTGTTTTTT.